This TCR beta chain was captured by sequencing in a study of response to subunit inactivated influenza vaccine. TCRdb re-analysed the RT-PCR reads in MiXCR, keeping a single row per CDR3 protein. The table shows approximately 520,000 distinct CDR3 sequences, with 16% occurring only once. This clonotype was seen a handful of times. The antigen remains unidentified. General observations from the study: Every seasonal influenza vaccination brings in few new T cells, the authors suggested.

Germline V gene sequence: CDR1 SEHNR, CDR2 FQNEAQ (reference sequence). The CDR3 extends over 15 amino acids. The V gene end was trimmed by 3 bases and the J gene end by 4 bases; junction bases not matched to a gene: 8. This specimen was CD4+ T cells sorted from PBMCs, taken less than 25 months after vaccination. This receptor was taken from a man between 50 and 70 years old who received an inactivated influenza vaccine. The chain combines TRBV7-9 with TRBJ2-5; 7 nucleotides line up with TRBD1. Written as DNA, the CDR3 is TGTGCCAGCAGCTTGGACAGGACCAGGGGAGAGACCCAGTACTTC. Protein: CASSLDRTRGETQYF. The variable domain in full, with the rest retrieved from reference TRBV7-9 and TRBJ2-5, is DTGVSQNPRHKITKRGQNVTFRCDPISEHNRLYWYRQTLGQGPEFLTYFQNEAQLEKSRLLSDRFSAERPKGSFSTLEIQRTEQGDSAMYLCASSLDRTRGETQYFGPGTRLLVL.